This is a list of T cell receptor beta chains from one sample in a study of response to subunit inactivated influenza vaccine. TCRdb analysed the RT-PCR reads with MiXCR anew, one entry per CDR3 protein. The data contain around 760,000 distinct CDR3 sequences, roughly 14% of them singletons. The specimen was PBMCs from blood, collected 14 to 15 days before vaccination. These receptors came from a man aged 45-65 years who received an inactivated influenza vaccine. The CDR3 runs from the conserved cysteine through the conserved F or W.

TRBV20-1,15,CSARGRGLGTDTQYF
TRBV10-3,14,CAISESSLLATQYF
TRBV27,14,CASTTWGGEGEQFF
TRBV2,12,CASSGLNYGYTF
TRBV11-2,13,CASSSQGQATQYF
TRBV11-2,18,CASSFLRGGYSSYNEQFF
TRBV7-2,16,CASSLIAGPSGNTIYF
TRBV9,16,CASSVATGQGNYGYTF
TRBV7-7,16,CASSPAPRGDYNEQFF
TRBV6-4,15,CASSEGTGATDTQYF
TRBV27,18,CASSPGLAGGPLYNEQFF
TRBV7-9,13,CASATGQWEPQHF
TRBV6-1,13,CASSVTTNTEAFF
TRBV11-3,13,CASSLDNAGTQYF
TRBV9,18,CASSVRFGDGANTGELFF
TRBV30,11,CAWSGDRKLFF
TRBV5-1,14,CASSPALRDYEQYF
TRBV29-1,16,CSALPFTSGSYNEQFF
TRBV10-3,14,CAISPGLERETQYF
TRBV4-2,14,CASSQDSGRDGYTF
TRBV5-1,15,CASSDPSGSTDTQYF